This is a list of T cell receptor beta chains from one sample in a study of low-dose radiotherapy and immunotherapy resistance in tumors. Using its own MiXCR run on the reads, TCRdb lists one record per CDR3 protein. The profile covers some 100,000 distinct CDR3 sequences, with more than 20% appearing a single time and roughly 4.3% taken by the ten largest. Material: PBMCs, obtained after low-dose radiotherapy plus immunotherapy. The origin of the receptors is a male donor with prostate cancer. CDR3s include the opening cysteine and the closing phenylalanine or tryptophan. D genes are given only for firm matches. Some rows mark clone size as missing; the rest say once, few, many or name a class of expanded clone.

V gene: TRBV3-1
D gene: .
clone size: many
J gene: TRBJ1-2
CDR3 DNA: TGTGCCAGCAGCCAAGGGGCCGGACAGAACTATGGCTACACCTTC
CDR3 protein: CASSQGAGQNYGYTF

V gene: TRBV11-2
D gene: .
clone size: many
J gene: TRBJ2-3
CDR3 DNA: TGTGCCAGCAGCTTAATGGAGGCGCGGCCAGATACGCAGTATTTT
CDR3 protein: CASSLMEARPDTQYF

V gene: TRBV11-2
D gene: .
clone size: many
J gene: TRBJ1-3
CDR3 DNA: TGTGCCAGCAGCTTCCCGCCAGGTGGAAACACCATATATTTT
CDR3 protein: CASSFPPGGNTIYF

V gene: TRBV2
D gene: TRBD2
clone size: many
J gene: TRBJ2-2
CDR3 DNA: TGTGCCAGCAGTGAAGGGGTGACTAGCGGGACCACCGGGGAGCTGTTTTTT
CDR3 protein: CASSEGVTSGTTGELFF

V gene: TRBV7-6
D gene: .
clone size: many
J gene: TRBJ2-3
CDR3 DNA: TGTGCCAGCAGCCCCTGGGAGCTGGTAGATACGCAGTATTTT
CDR3 protein: CASSPWELVDTQYF

V gene: TRBV19
D gene: TRBD1
clone size: many
J gene: TRBJ1-6
CDR3 DNA: TGTGCCAGTAGTATAGTCGGCAGGGGGAATTCACCCCTCCACTTT
CDR3 protein: CASSIVGRGNSPLHF

V gene: TRBV13
D gene: .
clone size: many
J gene: TRBJ2-2
CDR3 DNA: TGTGCCAGCAGTGAACCCTTGAACACCGGGGAGCTGTTTTTT
CDR3 protein: CASSEPLNTGELFF

V gene: TRBV5-1
D gene: .
clone size: many
J gene: TRBJ1-2
CDR3 DNA: TGCGCCAGCAGCTTGTCCAACTATGGCTACACCTTC
CDR3 protein: CASSLSNYGYTF

V gene: TRBV28
D gene: TRBD1
clone size: few
J gene: TRBJ2-7
CDR3 DNA: TGTGCCAGCAGTTTCGTTGGGACAGGGTACTACGAGCAGTACTTC
CDR3 protein: CASSFVGTGYYEQYF

V gene: TRBV25-1
D gene: .
clone size: many
J gene: TRBJ2-7
CDR3 DNA: TGTGCACGGGTCAGCTACGAGCAGTACTTC
CDR3 protein: CARVSYEQYF

V gene: TRBV20-1
D gene: TRBD2
clone size: many
J gene: TRBJ2-1
CDR3 DNA: TGCAGTGCTGAACTAGCGAACTCCTACAATGAGCAGTTCTTC
CDR3 protein: CSAELANSYNEQFF

V gene: TRBV7-6
D gene: TRBD2
clone size: few
J gene: TRBJ2-3
CDR3 DNA: TGTGCCAGCAGCTTTGGACTAGCGAGTCATACTAGCACAGATACGCAGTATTTT
CDR3 protein: CASSFGLASHTSTDTQYF

V gene: TRBV5-4
D gene: .
clone size: many
J gene: TRBJ2-7
CDR3 DNA: TGTGCCAGCAGCTCCTGGACGCCGAATAGTTACGAGCAGTACTTC
CDR3 protein: CASSSWTPNSYEQYF

V gene: TRBV11-2
D gene: .
clone size: .
J gene: TRBJ2-2
CDR3 DNA: .
CDR3 protein: CASSSNTGELFFF

V gene: TRBV6-2/TRBV6-3
D gene: .
clone size: many
J gene: TRBJ2-5
CDR3 DNA: TGTGCCAGCAGTTACTCAAACTTGGCCGAGACCCAGTACTTC
CDR3 protein: CASSYSNLAETQYF

V gene: TRBV11-1
D gene: TRBD1
clone size: many
J gene: TRBJ2-5
CDR3 DNA: TGTGCCAGCAGCCACTCGACAGGGCGAAGGAGAGAGACCCAGTACTTC
CDR3 protein: CASSHSTGRRRETQYF

V gene: TRBV20-1
D gene: TRBD1
clone size: many
J gene: TRBJ1-1
CDR3 DNA: TGCAGTGCTAGAGATCTTGGGAAGGGGGCAGACACTGAAGCTTTCTTT
CDR3 protein: CSARDLGKGADTEAFF

V gene: TRBV18
D gene: .
clone size: many
J gene: TRBJ1-4
CDR3 DNA: TGTGCCAGCTCAATCGACAGACAAAATGAAAAACTGTTTTTT
CDR3 protein: CASSIDRQNEKLFF

V gene: TRBV28
D gene: .
clone size: .
J gene: TRBJ2-3
CDR3 DNA: TGTGCCAGCAGTTTGCAGGGGCCCCGCGGGACAGATACGCAGTATTTT
CDR3 protein: CASSLQGPRGTDTQYF

V gene: TRBV7-9
D gene: .
clone size: .
J gene: TRBJ1-2
CDR3 DNA: TGTGCCAGCGCCATCCTGGGTCGGGAGGGCGATGGCTACACCTTC
CDR3 protein: CASAILGREGDGYTF

V gene: TRBV19
D gene: TRBD1
clone size: .
J gene: TRBJ2-2
CDR3 DNA: TGTGCCACTACAGGGGGACTCTTGGTGGCCGGGGAGCTGCTTTTT
CDR3 protein: CATTGGLLVAGELLF

V gene: TRBV7-2
D gene: .
clone size: many
J gene: TRBJ2-2
CDR3 DNA: TGTGCCAGCAGCTTTTCCAGGGGAGGAACCGGGGAGCTGTTTTTT
CDR3 protein: CASSFSRGGTGELFF

V gene: TRBV6-4
D gene: .
clone size: .
J gene: TRBJ2-1
CDR3 DNA: TGTGCCAGCAGTGACTCGATACGGAATGAGCAGTTCTTC
CDR3 protein: CASSDSIRNEQFF

V gene: TRBV19
D gene: .
clone size: many
J gene: TRBJ1-1
CDR3 DNA: TGTGCCAGCACCCTCGGCACTGAAGCTTTCTTT
CDR3 protein: CASTLGTEAFF

V gene: TRBV9
D gene: .
clone size: .
J gene: TRBJ2-5
CDR3 DNA: TGTGCCAGCAGCTATAGAACAGAGGGAATGGGGACCCAGTACTTC
CDR3 protein: CASSYRTEGMGTQYF

V gene: TRBV7-6
D gene: .
clone size: many
J gene: TRBJ2-3
CDR3 DNA: TGTGCCAGCAGCTTAGGCTCGGGGGGCACAGATACGCAGTATTTT
CDR3 protein: CASSLGSGGTDTQYF

V gene: TRBV11-2
D gene: TRBD1
clone size: few
J gene: TRBJ1-1
CDR3 DNA: TGTGCCAGCAGACCTGGGACAGGGCCGGGCATTATGAACACTGAAGCTTTCTTT
CDR3 protein: CASRPGTGPGIMNTEAFF

V gene: TRBV5-1
D gene: TRBD1
clone size: many
J gene: TRBJ2-7
CDR3 DNA: TGCGCCAGCAGCCCCGGACAGGGAAAAACTACGTACTTC
CDR3 protein: CASSPGQGKTTYF

V gene: TRBV11-2
D gene: .
clone size: many
J gene: TRBJ1-2
CDR3 DNA: TGTGCCAGCAGCCCCGATGGCGGGGGGAGAAACTATGGCTACACCTTC
CDR3 protein: CASSPDGGGRNYGYTF

V gene: TRBV30
D gene: TRBD1
clone size: many
J gene: TRBJ1-2
CDR3 DNA: TGTGCCTGGAGGAGAGACAGGGTGCATGGCTACACCTTC
CDR3 protein: CAWRRDRVHGYTF

V gene: TRBV29-1
D gene: .
clone size: many
J gene: TRBJ1-2
CDR3 DNA: TGCAGCGTTGAAGTTATCGGGGGAGGCTACACCTTC
CDR3 protein: CSVEVIGGGYTF

V gene: TRBV29-1
D gene: .
clone size: many
J gene: TRBJ1-1
CDR3 DNA: TGCAGCGTTGATGCGGGAGTGCGGAACACTGAAGCTTTCTTT
CDR3 protein: CSVDAGVRNTEAFF

V gene: TRBV7-2
D gene: TRBD2
clone size: .
J gene: TRBJ2-5
CDR3 DNA: TGTGCCAGCAGCTTGGTGGCTAGCGGAGAGACCCAGTACTTC
CDR3 protein: CASSLVASGETQYF

V gene: TRBV7-9
D gene: .
clone size: many
J gene: TRBJ2-7
CDR3 DNA: TGTGCCAGCAGCCCGCCCCCCTCTCAGGGACTCTCTACTTACGAGCAGTACTTC
CDR3 protein: CASSPPPSQGLSTYEQYF

V gene: TRBV20-1
D gene: .
clone size: many
J gene: TRBJ2-1
CDR3 DNA: TGCAGTGCTAGTGAGGGACCAAACAATGAGCAGTTCTTC
CDR3 protein: CSASEGPNNEQFF

V gene: TRBV20-1
D gene: TRBD2
clone size: many
J gene: TRBJ2-3
CDR3 DNA: TGCAGTGCTAGAGACGGGCTTGGGACTAGCGGGGCGGCAGATACGCAGTATTTT
CDR3 protein: CSARDGLGTSGAADTQYF

V gene: TRBV11-1
D gene: .
clone size: many
J gene: TRBJ1-5
CDR3 DNA: TGTGCCAGCAGCTCAACAGAGTATCAGCCCCAGCATTTT
CDR3 protein: CASSSTEYQPQHF

V gene: TRBV5-4
D gene: .
clone size: many
J gene: TRBJ2-2
CDR3 DNA: TGTGCCAGCAGCCCATCGATCGGGCGCCGAGACGGGGAGCTGTTTTTT
CDR3 protein: CASSPSIGRRDGELFF

V gene: TRBV19
D gene: .
clone size: once
J gene: TRBJ2-1
CDR3 DNA: TGTGCCAGTAGTATAGAGGGCAGACCACGGACCGGTGAGCAGTTCTTC
CDR3 protein: CASSIEGRPRTGEQFF

V gene: TRBV7-8
D gene: .
clone size: many
J gene: TRBJ2-7
CDR3 DNA: TGTGCCAGCAGCTTAACCCCGTTCCCTGCATCTTCTGAGCAGTACTTC
CDR3 protein: CASSLTPFPASSEQYF

V gene: TRBV3-1
D gene: TRBD2
clone size: many
J gene: TRBJ2-5
CDR3 DNA: TGTGCCAGCAGCCAAGGGCGGGACTACCACGGGAAGACCCAGTACTTC
CDR3 protein: CASSQGRDYHGKTQYF

V gene: TRBV7-2
D gene: .
clone size: many
J gene: TRBJ2-2
CDR3 DNA: TGTGCCAGCAGCTCTATTACAGGGTTCACCGGGGAGCTGTTTTTT
CDR3 protein: CASSSITGFTGELFF

V gene: TRBV29-1
D gene: TRBD2
clone size: .
J gene: TRBJ2-7
CDR3 DNA: TGCAGCGTTGAAGGACTAGCGGGAGCCCCCTACGAGCAGTACTTC
CDR3 protein: CSVEGLAGAPYEQYF

V gene: TRBV12-3/TRBV12-4
D gene: TRBD1
clone size: many
J gene: TRBJ1-1
CDR3 DNA: TGTGCCAACAATATGAGGGGGCAACGGGGTGAAGCTTTCTTT
CDR3 protein: CANNMRGQRGEAFF

V gene: TRBV10-3
D gene: TRBD1
clone size: few
J gene: TRBJ2-7
CDR3 DNA: TGTGCCATCAGTTTAGGGACAGGGCACGACGAGCAGTACTTC
CDR3 protein: CAISLGTGHDEQYF

V gene: TRBV6-1
D gene: .
clone size: few
J gene: TRBJ1-1
CDR3 DNA: TGTGCCAGCAGTGGACTCATGAACACTGAAGCTTTCTTT
CDR3 protein: CASSGLMNTEAFF

V gene: TRBV5-5
D gene: .
clone size: many
J gene: TRBJ1-1
CDR3 DNA: TGTGCCAGCAGCTTAGTTGGACGGCGGACTGAAGCTTTCTTT
CDR3 protein: CASSLVGRRTEAFF

V gene: TRBV24-1
D gene: TRBD2
clone size: many
J gene: TRBJ2-1
CDR3 DNA: TGTGCCACCAGTGGATCTAGCGGGGGGGCGGATGAGCAGTTCTTC
CDR3 protein: CATSGSSGGADEQFF

V gene: TRBV3-1
D gene: .
clone size: many
J gene: TRBJ1-5
CDR3 DNA: TGTGCCAGCAGCCAAGGACCCTCGGGGCCCCAGCATTTT
CDR3 protein: CASSQGPSGPQHF

V gene: TRBV3-1
D gene: TRBD2
clone size: once
J gene: TRBJ2-5
CDR3 DNA: TGTGCCAGCAGCCCCATTAGCGGGGGACCGACAGATAAGCAGTACTTC
CDR3 protein: CASSPISGGPTDKQYF

V gene: TRBV20-1
D gene: TRBD1
clone size: .
J gene: TRBJ1-5
CDR3 DNA: TGCAGTGCTCCCCACCCCAGGGGGATCGATCAGCCCCAGCATTTT
CDR3 protein: CSAPHPRGIDQPQHF

V gene: TRBV6-2/TRBV6-3
D gene: TRBD1
clone size: many
J gene: TRBJ2-5
CDR3 DNA: TGTGCCAGCAGTGGACAGGTTCAAGAGACCCAGTACTTC
CDR3 protein: CASSGQVQETQYF

V gene: TRBV20-1
D gene: TRBD1
clone size: many
J gene: TRBJ2-7
CDR3 DNA: TGCAGTGCTCGGAACCCACAGGGGTCTTTTGGGGAGCAGTACTTC
CDR3 protein: CSARNPQGSFGEQYF

V gene: TRBV24-1
D gene: TRBD1
clone size: .
J gene: TRBJ2-5
CDR3 DNA: TGTGCCACCAGTGAGTCGGACAGGGGGCCCAGGGAGACCCAGTACTTC
CDR3 protein: CATSESDRGPRETQYF

V gene: TRBV7-9
D gene: TRBD1
clone size: .
J gene: TRBJ1-1
CDR3 DNA: TGTGCCAGCAGCTTGGACAGGGGTGCGAACACTGAAGCTTTCTTT
CDR3 protein: CASSLDRGANTEAFF

V gene: TRBV29-1
D gene: .
clone size: many
J gene: TRBJ1-1
CDR3 DNA: TGCAGCGTTGAGAGGTTGGCGAGGAACACTGAAGCTTTCTTT
CDR3 protein: CSVERLARNTEAFF

V gene: TRBV6-8
D gene: .
clone size: many
J gene: TRBJ2-1
CDR3 DNA: TGTGCCAAACATGGGCCCCTCTCCTACAATGAGCAGTTCTTC
CDR3 protein: CAKHGPLSYNEQFF

V gene: TRBV6-1
D gene: .
clone size: many
J gene: TRBJ1-1
CDR3 DNA: TGTGCCAGCAGAGAAGGGTTTATTGAAGCTTTCTTT
CDR3 protein: CASREGFIEAFF